This T cell receptor beta chain was captured in a study of T cell responses to AZD1222 COVID-19 vaccine (dated by TCRdb to 2020 to 2023). About the full investigation: AZD1222 recipients given second doses at about 4 weeks or at about 12 weeks were pooled, since spike-specific TCR depth and breadth were not found to differ between the two schedules. A total of 230 to 250 trial participants underwent TCR sequencing, of whom some 210 received two doses of AZD1222 and about 26 received two doses of the MenACWY control vaccine. Enrollment into the trials was organized by age into subgroups of 18-55, 56-69 and 70-plus years, and those subgroups contained around 150, 28 and 57 TCR-sequenced participants, respectively. The study at large found these results: A significant rise in spike-specific TCR breadth and depth was observed after two AZD1222 doses relative to day 0 and relative to MenACWY recipients. The vaccine-associated CD4 TCRs covered the entire spike protein, and the dominant responses fell in regions 160-218 and 743-854. Reportedly, almost half of the unique spike-specific TCRs recognized epitopes lying outside the regions that are mutated in the B.1.351 and B.1.1.7 variants. Conclusions about previously exposed vaccinees are limited because only five to seven AZD1222 recipients were SARS-CoV-2 seropositive at baseline. Because no samples from the day 14 peak response were available, repertoires could be characterized only after the peak T cell response. Most participants were white British and females outnumbered males, and the authors suggested that clonal diversity may have been underestimated. The 56-69-year group was small, and its depth increase did not reach significance, likely because of low power.

The CDR3 holds 10 amino acids from the cysteine to the phenylalanine. Only the CDR3 DNA is retained, 30 bases long and in frame from the first base. This clone was observed a single time. Its antigen specificity is not known. Within one base of it there is no much larger clone, and no base qualities were kept. What the time point label conveys for this sample: baseline before first vaccination. The vaccinee samples were drawn from two UK trials, COV001 and COV002, one of which was a single-blind randomized controlled phase 2/3 trial testing AZD1222 (ChAdOx1 nCoV-19) in healthy adults. For TCRbeta chain sequencing, PBMC samples from trial participants were taken at day 0 and at day 28 after the second dose. The CDR3 regions of human TCRbeta chains were analyzed by immunosequencing. The study's own analysis went as follows. TCRs in the repertoires were compared against a reference library of SARS-CoV-2-specific TCRs that had been generated with the MIRA antigen-specificity platform. Breadth meant the fraction of unique TCRs that were SARS-CoV-2-associated, whereas depth meant the fraction of total T cells that were SARS-CoV-2-associated. Using the MIRA data, every spike-specific TCR was mapped to the spike region that the TCR reacted to and assigned to either a CD4 or a CD8 class. Log10-transformed breadth and depth values were compared by one-way ANOVA with Sidak's multiple comparisons tests. Drawn from immuneACCESS, this table holds only the in-frame rearrangements with V and J called that TCRdb kept. Clones are partly lost; checked studies trace under half to an unresolved V gene and leave the rest unexplained. D and trimming were read from the DNA, whereas the V and J calls and clone size are those reported in that table. The sample table shows 150,000 to 200,000 clones, and over 75% are seen once. The leading ten clones occupy approximately 2.9% of the sample.

The sequence joins TRBV12-2 to TRBJ1-5. TRBV12-2 has pseudogene status. The source of this sequence is an adult in good health. This sample comprised peripheral blood, obtained on day 0 of AZD1222 vaccination. This receptor carries the CDR3 CTIGGQPQHF. The nucleotide sequence is given as TGTACTATCGGGGGCCAGCCCCAGCATTTT.